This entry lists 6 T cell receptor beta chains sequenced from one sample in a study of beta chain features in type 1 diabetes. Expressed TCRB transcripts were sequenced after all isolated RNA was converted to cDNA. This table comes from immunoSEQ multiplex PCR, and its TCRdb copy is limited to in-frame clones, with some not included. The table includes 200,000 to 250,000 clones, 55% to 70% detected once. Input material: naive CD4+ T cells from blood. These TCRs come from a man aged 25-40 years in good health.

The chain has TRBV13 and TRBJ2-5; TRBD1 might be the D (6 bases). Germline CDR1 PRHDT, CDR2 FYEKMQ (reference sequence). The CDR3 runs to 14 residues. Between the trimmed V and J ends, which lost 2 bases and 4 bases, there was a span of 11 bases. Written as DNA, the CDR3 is TGTGCCAGCAGCTTAAGGGGGTTGATAGAGACCCAGTACTTC. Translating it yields CASSLRGLIETQYF.

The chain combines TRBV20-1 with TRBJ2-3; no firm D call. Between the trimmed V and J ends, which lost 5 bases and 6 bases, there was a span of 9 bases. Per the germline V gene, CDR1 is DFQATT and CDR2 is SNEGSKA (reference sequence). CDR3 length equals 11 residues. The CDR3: CSARPADTQYF. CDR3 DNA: TGCAGTGCTCGGCCGGCCGATACGCAGTATTTT.

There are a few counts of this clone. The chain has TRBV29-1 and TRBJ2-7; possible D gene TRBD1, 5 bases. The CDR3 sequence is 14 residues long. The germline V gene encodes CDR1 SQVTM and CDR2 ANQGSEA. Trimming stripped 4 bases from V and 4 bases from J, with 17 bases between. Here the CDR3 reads CSVVMGPSGYEQYF. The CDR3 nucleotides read TGCAGCGTTGTTATGGGGCCAAGTGGGTACGAGCAGTACTTC.

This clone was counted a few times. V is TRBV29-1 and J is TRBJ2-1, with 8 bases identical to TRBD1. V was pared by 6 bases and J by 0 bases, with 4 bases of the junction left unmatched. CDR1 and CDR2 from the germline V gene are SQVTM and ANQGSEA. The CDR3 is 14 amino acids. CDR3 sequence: CSVAGGDSYNEQFF. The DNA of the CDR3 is TGCAGCGTAGCAGGGGGCGACTCCTACAATGAGCAGTTCTTC.

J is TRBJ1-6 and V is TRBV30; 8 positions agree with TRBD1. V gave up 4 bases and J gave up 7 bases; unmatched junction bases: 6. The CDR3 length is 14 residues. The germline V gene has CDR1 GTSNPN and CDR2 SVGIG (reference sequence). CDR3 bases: TGTGCCTGGAAGGTCAGGGGGCGAAATTCACCCCTCCACTTT. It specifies CAWKVRGRNSPLHF. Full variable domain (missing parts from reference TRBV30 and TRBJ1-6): SQTIHQWPATLVQPVGSPLSLECTVEGTSNPNLYWYRQAAGRGLQLLFYSVGIGQISSEVPQNLSASRPQDRQFILSSKKLLLSDSGFYLCAWKVRGRNSPLHFGNGTRLTVT.

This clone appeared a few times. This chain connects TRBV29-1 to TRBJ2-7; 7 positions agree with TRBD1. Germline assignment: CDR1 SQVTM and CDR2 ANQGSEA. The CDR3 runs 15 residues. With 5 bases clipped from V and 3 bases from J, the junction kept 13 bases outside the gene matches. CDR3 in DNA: TGCAGCGTTAGGTTCCGGGACAGAGAACACTACGAGCAGTACTTC. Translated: CSVRFRDREHYEQYF.